This T cell receptor (beta chain) comes out of a study of regulatory T cells in long-lasting Graves disease. Study-level findings and limits: TRBV28, TRBJ1-2 and TRBJ2-5 were favored in persistent disease.

The table lists this clonotype with a few counts. Antigen unknown. Germline CDR1 reads PRHDT; CDR2 reads FYEKMQ (reference sequence). CDR3 size: 12 residues. With 3 bases clipped from V and 15 bases from J, the junction kept 6 bases outside the gene matches. The time point: newly diagnosed GD, antithyroid drugs for less than 3 months. PBMC-extracted RNA yielded the TCR library. Building of the TCR beta libraries involved iRepertoire HTBI primers and Arm-PCR of CDR3 regions. MiXCR was run by TCRdb on the multiplex PCR reads, yielding one entry per CDR3 protein. The data hold 350,000 to 450,000 distinct CDR3 sequences, with about 15% observed a single time. The sample was also reused in another study, on T cells in Graves' hyperthyroidism and ophthalmopathy. That paper adds: With the HTBI primer set, the TCR CDR3 went through a first round of RT-PCR.

Source: peripheral blood mononuclear cells (PBMCs), taken at new diagnosis, from a patient treated with antithyroid drugs. This chain joins TRBV13 and TRBJ2-1, with 9 positions matching TRBD2. The clonotype originates from a woman under 40 with Graves disease. The CDR3, as DNA: TGTGCCAGCAGCTTCATCGCGGGAGGGCCGTTCTTC. It translates to CASSFIAGGPFF.